A selection of T cell receptor beta chains follows, all from one sample in a study of early T cells in non-severe SARS-CoV-2 infection. TCRdb re-analysed the 5' RACE reads in MiXCR, keeping a single row per CDR3 protein. This repertoire shows about 52,000 distinct CDR3 sequences, about 9.9% found once; its top ten account for approximately 10%. Sample: whole blood. Receptor source: an adult who was a healthcare worker with PCR-confirmed SARS-CoV-2 infection or an uninfected control (not recorded which). Each CDR3 is given with its conserved first and last residue. A D gene is named only where the DNA matches it firmly. A row's size may be missing; if present it is once, few, many or a size class.

D gene | J gene | clone size | V gene | CDR3 DNA | CDR3 protein
NA | TRBJ1-5 | few | TRBV6-2/TRBV6-3 | TGTGCCAGCACCACCCGACAGATTACTAGCAATCAGCCCCAGCATTTT | CASTTRQITSNQPQHF
NA | TRBJ1-1 | NA | TRBV10-3 | TGTGCCATCAGTGGGGACTTCACTGAAGCTTTCTTT | CAISGDFTEAFF
NA | TRBJ1-5 | few | TRBV6-1 | TGTGCCAGCAGTGACCTATTCAATCAGCCCCAGCATTTT | CASSDLFNQPQHF
TRBD1 | TRBJ2-2 | few | TRBV18 | TGTGCCAGCTCACCAACACAGGGGGCGACTAGCCCCACCGGGGAGCTGTTTTTT | CASSPTQGATSPTGELFF
NA | TRBJ2-1 | NA | TRBV18 | TGTGCCAGCTCACCATTGGGCAGGGAAAGCAATGAGCAGTTCTTC | CASSPLGRESNEQFF
NA | TRBJ2-5 | many | TRBV12-3/TRBV12-4 | TGTGCCAGCAGGAGGGGGGGCTCGATTGAGACCCAGTACTTC | CASRRGGSIETQYF
NA | TRBJ2-1 | many | TRBV5-1 | TGCGCCAGCAGCTTGGGAGGATTCTCCTACAATGAGCAGTTCTTC | CASSLGGFSYNEQFF
TRBD2 | TRBJ2-1 | many | TRBV7-9 | TGTGCCAGCAGCTATCCGACTAGCGGGAGTCATGAGCAGTTCTTC | CASSYPTSGSHEQFF
TRBD1 | TRBJ2-7 | NA | TRBV7-9 | TGTGCCAGCAGCTTAACAGGGGTCATCTACGAGCAGTACTTC | CASSLTGVIYEQYF
NA | TRBJ2-7 | many | TRBV11-2 | TGTGCCAGCAGCTTATTAACGGGCAGGACGAGCTCCTACGAGCAGTACTTC | CASSLLTGRTSSYEQYF
NA | TRBJ2-7 | many | TRBV7-3 | TGTGCCAGCAGTAGGGCAGGGGCCTACGAGCAGTACTTC | CASSRAGAYEQYF
TRBD1 | TRBJ2-4 | few | TRBV5-6 | TGTGCCAGCAGGTTGTCCGTTTCAGGGGGCCAGGCCAAAAACATTCAGTACTTC | CASRLSVSGGQAKNIQYF
NA | TRBJ1-2 | many | TRBV5-4 | TGTGCCAGCAGCGATGGTGGGCTACCGGTGGACTACACCTTC | CASSDGGLPVDYTF
NA | TRBJ1-5 | many | TRBV28 | TGTGCCAGCAGTTTGGCAGGCAATCAGCCCCAGCATTTT | CASSLAGNQPQHF
TRBD1 | TRBJ1-1 | many | TRBV2 | TGTGCCAGCAGTGAAACTAGGGACAGGGGACCTGAAGCTTTCTTT | CASSETRDRGPEAFF
NA | TRBJ2-6 | many | TRBV6-2/TRBV6-3 | TGTGCCAGCACCCCCAGCTCTGGGGCCAACGTCCTGACTTTC | CASTPSSGANVLTF
NA | TRBJ2-3 | few | TRBV19 | TGTGCCAGTAGGGGACGAGTTCCTTTCACAGATACGCAGTATTTT | CASRGRVPFTDTQYF
TRBD2 | TRBJ2-1 | few | TRBV15 | TGTGCCACCAGCAGAGAGACTAGCGGGAGTTTCCGCGGCAATGAGCAGTTCTTC | CATSRETSGSFRGNEQFF
NA | TRBJ1-5 | many | TRBV5-1 | TGCGCCAGCAGCTTGGAGTCGCTAGGTCAGCCCCAGCATTTT | CASSLESLGQPQHF
TRBD1 | TRBJ1-5 | few | TRBV20-1 | TGCAGTGCTCGCTACAGGGGAGGACAGCCCCAGCATTTT | CSARYRGGQPQHF
NA | TRBJ2-5 | many | TRBV5-1 | TGCGCCAGCAGCCTCGAGGGGGGATACGAGACCCAGTACTTC | CASSLEGGYETQYF
NA | TRBJ2-5 | NA | TRBV7-2 | TGTGCCAGCACCAGACGGGGATTTCAAGAGACCCAGTACTTC | CASTRRGFQETQYF
NA | TRBJ2-3 | NA | TRBV9 | TGTGCCAGCAGCGTAGGGCACGGGGCAGATACGCAGTATTTT | CASSVGHGADTQYF
TRBD2 | TRBJ2-5 | NA | TRBV4-1 | TGCGCCAGCAGCCAAGATCTAGCGGGAGGCCAAGAGACCCAGTACTTC | CASSQDLAGGQETQYF
NA | TRBJ1-1 | many | TRBV28 | TGTGCCAGCAGTTTAGCCTGGGGGTGGAGGAACACTGAAGCTTTCTTT | CASSLAWGWRNTEAFF
NA | TRBJ1-1 | many | TRBV5-5 | TGTGCCAGCAGCTTGGCTTGGGGCATGAACACTGAAGCTTTCTTT | CASSLAWGMNTEAFF
TRBD1 | TRBJ1-2 | NA | TRBV7-6 | TGTGCCAGCAGCCTGGGACAGGACTATGGCTACACCTTC | CASSLGQDYGYTF
TRBD2 | TRBJ2-7 | NA | TRBV6-1 | TGTGCCAGCTTCGGGACTAGCGGGACACATACGTTCTACGAGCAGTACTTC | CASFGTSGTHTFYEQYF
NA | TRBJ1-4 | NA | TRBV11-2 | TGTGCCAGCAGCTTTGGACTGCGGGGGGATAATGAAAAACTGTTTTTT | CASSFGLRGDNEKLFF
NA | TRBJ1-1 | NA | TRBV29-1 | TGCAGCGTTGGGGTAGGGAACACTGAAGCTTTCTTT | CSVGVGNTEAFF
TRBD2 | TRBJ2-1 | many | TRBV20-1 | TGCAGTGCTCCACTAGCGGGAGGGAGGAATGAGCAGTTCTTC | CSAPLAGGRNEQFF
TRBD1 | TRBJ1-2 | NA | TRBV29-1 | TGCAGCGTCGAAGAGAGACAGGGACACACCTTC | CSVEERQGHTF
NA | TRBJ2-5 | NA | TRBV28 | TGTGCCAGCACCCGGTCGGGGGTTGAAGAGACCCAGTACTTC | CASTRSGVEETQYF
TRBD1 | TRBJ1-4 | many | TRBV29-1 | TGCAGCGTTGACGCAGGGGGCGGAAATGAAAAACTGTTTTTT | CSVDAGGGNEKLFF
NA | TRBJ2-3 | few | TRBV2 | TGTGCCAGCAGTGAATCCCCGGGCAGTACGCAGTATTTT | CASSESPGSTQYF
NA | TRBJ2-7 | many | TRBV7-2 | TGTGCCAGCAGCTCGCAGGGTAGCGGTCACGAGCAGTACTTC | CASSSQGSGHEQYF
NA | TRBJ1-5 | many | TRBV4-1 | TGCGCCAGCAGCCAAGAGGTCAGGGGTAGGTGGGATCAGCCCCAGCATTTT | CASSQEVRGRWDQPQHF
TRBD2 | TRBJ2-5 | NA | TRBV5-8 | TGTGCCAGCAGCACGGGACTAGCGGGACGAGAGACCCAGTACTTC | CASSTGLAGRETQYF
NA | TRBJ1-5 | NA | TRBV7-2 | TGTGCCAGCAGCAGGGGACTAAATCAGCCCCAGCATTTT | CASSRGLNQPQHF
NA | TRBJ2-3 | many | TRBV7-2 | TGTGCCAGCAGCTTTGGGTCTTACACAGATACGCAGTATTTT | CASSFGSYTDTQYF
NA | TRBJ2-7 | many | TRBV11-2 | TGTGCCAGCAGCTTAGCCCGGATCTACGAGCAGTACTTC | CASSLARIYEQYF
NA | TRBJ2-7 | many | TRBV12-3/TRBV12-4 | TGTGCCAGCACGCACCGGGACCGAAGCTCCTACGAGCAGTACTTC | CASTHRDRSSYEQYF
TRBD2 | TRBJ2-3 | NA | TRBV5-1 | TGCGCCAGCAGCTTGGTCCCTAGCGGGGGCACAGATACGCAGTATTTT | CASSLVPSGGTDTQYF
NA | TRBJ2-2 | many | TRBV6-5 | TGTGCCAGCAGCCGCTCCGGGACCAGCGCGGCCGGGGAGCTGTTTTTT | CASSRSGTSAAGELFF
NA | TRBJ2-7 | many | TRBV20-1 | TGCAGTGCTAGAGGACAGATAGACTACGAGCAGTACTTC | CSARGQIDYEQYF
NA | TRBJ2-2 | NA | TRBV5-6 | TGTGCCAGCAGCTTGCGTGGAGGGAGTGGTGGGGAGCTGTTTTTT | CASSLRGGSGGELFF
NA | TRBJ2-7 | NA | TRBV10-3 | TGTGCCATCAGTGAGTACGTCAACCGCGGCTCCTACGAGCAGTACTTC | CAISEYVNRGSYEQYF
TRBD1 | TRBJ2-2 | few | TRBV24-1 | TGTGCCACCAGTGAAGGACAGGGTTACACCGGGGAGCTGTTTTTT | CATSEGQGYTGELFF
NA | TRBJ2-5 | many | TRBV7-2 | TGTGCCAGCAGCGAAAGGGCTACAATGCAAGAGACCCAGTACTTC | CASSERATMQETQYF
TRBD1 | TRBJ2-7 | NA | TRBV6-5 | TGTGCCAGCAGCCTCGGACAGGGGTTAGCCTACGAGCAGTACTTC | CASSLGQGLAYEQYF
NA | TRBJ1-5 | NA | TRBV10-3 | TGTGCCATCAGTGAAGACCCTAGCAATCAGCCCCAGCATTTT | CAISEDPSNQPQHF
NA | TRBJ2-3 | many | TRBV18 | TGTGCCAGCTCACCACTGGAGGTGCGACGTACAGATACGCAGTATTTT | CASSPLEVRRTDTQYF
NA | TRBJ2-3 | many | TRBV27 | TGTGCCAGCAGTTTAGACCAAAGCACAGATACGCAGTATTTT | CASSLDQSTDTQYF
TRBD2 | TRBJ2-1 | few | TRBV2 | TGTGCCAGCAGGTCTACTAGCGGGGGTTCCTACAATGAGCAGTTCTTC | CASRSTSGGSYNEQFF